Listed below are T cell receptor beta chains from one sample, sequenced in a study of CD8 T cells in ankylosing spondylitis. TCRdb processed the 5' RACE reads anew with MiXCR; each CDR3 protein has one entry. The table records 210,000 or so distinct CDR3 sequences, around 24% of them present only once. The sequencing input was blood, either unsorted or a sorted T cell fraction (not recorded which). The receptors stem from a male donor with ankylosing spondylitis or in good health (not recorded which). The CDR3 runs from the conserved cysteine through the conserved F or W. A D gene is named only where the DNA matches it firmly. Rows give clone size only sometimes, using once, few, many, or a class for an expanded clone.

d_gene	v_gene	j_gene	abundance	len	CDR3nt	CDR3aa
-	TRBV29-1	TRBJ2-3	few	12	TGCAGCGTTGGTGCGTTTTCAGATACGCAGTATTTT	CSVGAFSDTQYF
-	TRBV7-9	TRBJ2-3	many	13	TGTGCCAGCAGCTTAGTTGTCGCAGATACGCAGTATTTT	CASSLVVADTQYF
TRBD1	TRBV6-5	TRBJ2-1	many	14	TGTGCCAGCAGTTATTCACAGGGGAACAATGAGCAGTTCTTC	CASSYSQGNNEQFF
-	TRBV5-1	TRBJ1-5	few	15	TGCGCCAGCAGCTTGGGGGAGACCAGCAATCAGCCCCAGCATTTT	CASSLGETSNQPQHF
TRBD1	TRBV20-1	TRBJ2-5	many	14	TGCAGTGCTACCCCGGGACAGGGGAAAGAGACCCAGTACTTC	CSATPGQGKETQYF
-	TRBV9	TRBJ1-5	-	13	TGTGCCAGCAGCCGCATGGACAATCAGCCCCAGCATTTT	CASSRMDNQPQHF
TRBD1	TRBV4-1	TRBJ2-3	few	15	TGCGCCAGCAGCCAAGACAGGGGGAGTACAGATACGCAGTATTTT	CASSQDRGSTDTQYF
-	TRBV11-2	TRBJ2-7	-	11	TGTGCCAGCAGCTTTTCGCTCGGGCAGTACTTC	CASSFSLGQYF
-	TRBV4-2	TRBJ2-7	-	13	TGTGCCAGCAGCCGGGACTTCACCTACGAGCAGTACTTC	CASSRDFTYEQYF
TRBD1	TRBV11-2	TRBJ2-3	many	16	TGTGCCAGCAGCTTAGGAAACAGGGGAAGGTCAGATACGCAGTATTTT	CASSLGNRGRSDTQYF
-	TRBV12-3/TRBV12-4	TRBJ2-7	many	12	TGTGCCAGCAGTTCACAGTTCTACGAGCAGTACTTC	CASSSQFYEQYF
TRBD2	TRBV12-3/TRBV12-4	TRBJ2-1	many	13	TGTGCCAGCAGTTTACGGGGGGGCAATGAGCAGTTCTTC	CASSLRGGNEQFF
TRBD2	TRBV20-1	TRBJ2-3	-	15	TGCAGTGCTAGGACTAGCGGGAGGGTGGCAGATACGCAGTATTTT	CSARTSGRVADTQYF
TRBD1	TRBV20-1	TRBJ1-2	-	13	TGCAGTGCTCAAGGGGACAGGGAGTATGGCTACACCTTC	CSAQGDREYGYTF
-	TRBV18	TRBJ1-1	many	11	TGTGCCAGCTCACCAAGCTCTGAAGCTTTCTTT	CASSPSSEAFF
-	TRBV7-8	TRBJ1-5	-	15	TGTGCCAGCAGCTTAGCCGCCCTCTCGCGGCAGCCCCAGCATTTT	CASSLAALSRQPQHF
TRBD1	TRBV5-1	TRBJ1-6	many	15	TGCGCCAGCAGCCTGAGACAGGGGGGAAATTCACCCCTCCACTTT	CASSLRQGGNSPLHF
TRBD1	TRBV28	TRBJ2-4	few	15	TGTGCCAGCAGTATGACAGGGGGCCGGAAAAACATTCAGTACTTC	CASSMTGGRKNIQYF
TRBD2	TRBV2	TRBJ2-3	many	14	TGTGCCAGCAGCGTAGCGGGAGCGAGAGATACGCAGTATTTT	CASSVAGARDTQYF
TRBD1	TRBV3-1	TRBJ2-3	many	13	TGTGCCAGCAGCCGATCGACCGGGACAGGGAAACATTTT	CASSRSTGTGKHF
-	TRBV20-1	TRBJ1-1	few	12	TGCAGTGCTCCGGACAGGAACACTGAAGCTTTCTTT	CSAPDRNTEAFF
-	TRBV29-1	TRBJ1-2	many	12	TGCAGCGTTGAAGCAGGGGCGCTTGGCTACACCTTC	CSVEAGALGYTF
TRBD2	TRBV12-3/TRBV12-4	TRBJ2-1	many	15	TGTGCCAGCAGTGCTACTAGCGGGAGCCGGCATGAGCAGTTCTTC	CASSATSGSRHEQFF
TRBD1	TRBV12-3/TRBV12-4	TRBJ2-2	many	17	TGTGCCAGCAGCCGGGAACTAGGACAGGGTGGCCACGGGGAGCTGTTTTTT	CASSRELGQGGHGELFF
TRBD2	TRBV20-1	TRBJ2-7	-	14	TGCAGTGCTAGAGATCGGAGCGGGAACTACGAGCAGTACTTC	CSARDRSGNYEQYF
TRBD2	TRBV29-1	TRBJ2-2	many	14	TGCAGCGGCGGACTAGCGGGAGTATCCGGGGAGCTGTTTTTT	CSGGLAGVSGELFF